These 13 T cell receptor beta chains came from one sample sequenced in a study of cytomegalovirus exposure and HLA in healthy donors (dated by TCRdb to between 2016 and 2019). The library came from the immunoSEQ multiplex PCR assay. For the multiplex PCR, a mixture combining 60 forward primers for TCR Vbeta segments and 13 reverse primers for TCR Jbeta segments was used. Sourced from immuneACCESS, this table was stored by TCRdb with only in-frame sequences that have V and J called. A share of the clones is absent; for the studies checked, an unresolved V gene accounts for under half, and the remainder has no known explanation. The table for this sample lists around 300,000 clones; around 90% of them were counted only once. Of the sample, about 2% is held by the ten largest clones. The sample consisted of PBMCs. The receptors here all came from a woman aged 18-29 years in good health and CMV-seronegative.

The J gene is TRBJ1-1, the V gene TRBV5-1, with a weak D call TRBD1 (6 bases). Germline lookup yields CDR1 SGHRS and CDR2 YFSETQ. V lost 1 base to trimming and J lost 6 bases, with 13 bases between them. The CDR3 runs to 14 residues. The chain's CDR3 is CASSLIGGKAEAFF. The CDR3 nucleotides read TGCGCCAGCAGCTTGATAGGGGGAAAGGCTGAAGCTTTCTTT. The complete variable domain, with remaining parts taken from reference TRBV5-1 and TRBJ1-1, reads KAGVTQTPRYLIKTRGQQVTLSCSPISGHRSVSWYQQTPGQGLQFLFEYFSETQRNKGNFPGRFSGRQFSNSRSEMNVSTLELGDSALYLCASSLIGGKAEAFFGQGTRLTVV.

J is TRBJ2-1 and V is TRBV6-1; 11 nucleotides agree with TRBD2. This CDR3 has 16 amino acids. Germline V gives CDR1 MNHNS, CDR2 SASEGT. J gave up 10 bases and V 4 bases, and 12 bases lay outside the gene matches. The CDR3 reads CASSVALSGGAGEQFF. The CDR3, as DNA: TGTGCCAGCAGTGTTGCCCTTAGCGGGGGGGCCGGGGAGCAGTTCTTC.

The chain employs TRBV6-6 and TRBJ2-7, with D possibly being TRBD2 (5 bases). The CDR3 spans 12 residues. V gave up 4 bases and J gave up 5 bases, with 9 bases separating them. Germline lookup yields CDR1 MNHNY and CDR2 SVGAGI (reference sequence). The CDR3 loop is CASSFPSNEQYF. The CDR3 DNA reads TGTGCCAGCAGTTTTCCTAGCAACGAGCAGTACTTC.

The genes are TRBV6-1 and TRBJ1-1; D call uncertain. Germline V gives CDR1 MNHNS, CDR2 SASEGT. V was clipped by 10 bases and J by 0 bases, with 15 bases between them. The CDR3 loop spans 14 amino acids. In nucleotides, the CDR3 is TGTGCCACCACCCCCACAATCATGAACACTGAAGCTTTCTTT. Translated, it gives CATTPTIMNTEAFF.

This rearrangement joins TRBV6-6 to TRBJ1-5; D perhaps matches TRBD1 (6 bases). V was cut by 8 bases and J by 0 bases, with 11 bases left in between. The CDR3 has 14 residues. CDR1 MNHNY and CDR2 SVGAGI come from the germline V gene (reference sequence). For the CDR3, the DNA is TGTGCCAGCTCAGGGACATATAGCAATCAGCCCCAGCATTTT. It codes for CASSGTYSNQPQHF.

This clone was seen just once. This sequence joins TRBV14 and TRBJ1-6; 9 bases are shared with TRBD1. CDR1 and CDR2 from the germline V gene are SGHDN and FVKESK. V dropped 4 bases and J dropped 5; count of bases not matched to a gene: 3. This CDR3 is built from 15 residues. CDR3 in amino acids: CASSLQGANNSPLHF. The CDR3 coding sequence is TGTGCCAGCAGCCTACAGGGGGCTAATAATTCACCCCTCCACTTT. Looking up the rest from reference TRBV14 and TRBJ1-6 gives the full variable domain: EAGVTQFPSHSVIEKGQTVTLRCDPISGHDNLYWYRRVMGKEIKFLLHFVKESKQDESGMPNNRFLAERTGGTYSTLKVQPAELEDSGVYFCASSLQGANNSPLHFGNGTRLTVT.

The gene calls are TRBV4-1 and TRBJ2-7; the match to TRBD2 covers 7 bases. Germline V lookup: CDR1 MGHRA, CDR2 YSYEKL. The CDR3 extends over 22 amino acids. The trim removed 6 bases at V and 1 base at J, leaving 30 bases unmatched. The CDR3 is CASSLYYAPGTGLAAVSYEQYF. The CDR3 DNA reads as TGCGCCAGCAGTCTCTACTACGCACCTGGGACCGGGCTAGCGGCCGTTTCCTACGAGCAGTACTTC.

This clone was seen a single time. J is TRBJ1-1 and V is TRBV19; D not certain. CDR1 and CDR2 (germline): LNHDA, SQIVND (reference sequence). The ends were cut back, 7 bases at V and 4 bases at J, with 13 bases in the middle. The CDR3 length is 13 residues. This CDR3 reads CASKKGETTEAFF. The CDR3, as DNA: TGTGCCAGTAAAAAGGGAGAGACCACTGAAGCTTTCTTT. The variable domain in full, with the rest retrieved from reference TRBV19 and TRBJ1-1, is DGGITQSPKYLFRKEGQNVTLSCEQNLNHDAMYWYRQDPGQGLRLIYYSQIVNDFQKGDIAEGYSVSREKKESFPLTVTSAQKNPTAFYLCASKKGETTEAFFGQGTRLTVV.

The chain uses TRBV5-4 and TRBJ2-7; D perhaps matches TRBD2 (6 bases). The CDR3 totals 14 residues. CDR1 is SGHNT, CDR2 YYREEE, per germline (reference sequence). The V and J ends lost 4 bases and 7 bases respectively, with 18 bases between them. CDR3 sequence (DNA): TGTGCCAGCAGCCTTGGAAGGCCCGGGGGAGAGCAGTACTTC. Its protein is CASSLGRPGGEQYF.

This clone was counted once. The rearrangement links TRBV19 to TRBJ1-1; 7 bases match TRBD1. CDR1 is LNHDA, CDR2 SQIVND, per germline (reference sequence). The CDR3 is 15 residues long. Unmatched junction bases numbered 9, after V lost 8 bases and J lost 0 bases. CDR3 coding DNA: TGTGCCAGTCTAGACACAGGGGTCATGAACACTGAAGCTTTCTTT. This encodes CASLDTGVMNTEAFF.

The rearrangement links TRBV11-3 to TRBJ2-7; 7 bases are shared with TRBD1. J lost 5 bases, V lost 2 bases, and 3 bases had no gene match. CDR1 and CDR2 (germline): SGHNT, YENEEA. The CDR3 has 13 residues. The CDR3 DNA is TGTGCCAGCAGCTTAACAGGGGCCCACGAGCAGTACTTC. Its protein is CASSLTGAHEQYF.

The rearrangement links TRBV7-9 to TRBJ2-7; a possible D gene is TRBD2 (6 bases). CDR1 is SEHNR and CDR2 is FQNEAQ in the germline V gene (reference sequence). Trimming pared 4 bases from V and 5 bases from J, leaving 9 bases between. The CDR3 totals 12 residues. CDR3 in DNA: TGTGCCAGCAGCTCCTGGGAGGACGAGCAGTACTTC. Translated, it gives CASSSWEDEQYF.

In its sample, this clone was seen once. This chain uses TRBV5-1 with TRBJ2-1, with 8 bases fitting TRBD1. The CDR3 totals 19 residues. With V trimmed by 3 bases and J by 2 bases, 16 bases remained unmatched. Germline-derived CDR1 and CDR2 are SGHRS and YFSETQ. Here the CDR3 DNA reads TGCGCCAGCAGCTATCATAAACCACGACAGGGGCGGCCCTACAATGAGCAGTTCTTC. It is translated as CASSYHKPRQGRPYNEQFF.